This T cell receptor beta chain derives from a study of T cell responses to AZD1222 COVID-19 vaccine. Whole-study findings and limits: After two AZD1222 doses, spike-specific TCR breadth and depth rose versus day 0. CD4 TCRs associated with vaccination spanned spike, dominating at 160-218 and 743-854. Baseline seropositives among AZD1222 recipients totaled only five to seven. Scientists sampled the repertoires only once the peak T cell response had passed.

This clone occurred a few times. The target antigen is unknown. Other DNA sequences in the same sample also yield this CDR3. The data were produced by immunoSEQ multiplex PCR, yet TCRdb's version contains in-frame clones alone and is incomplete. This table holds about 130,000 clones, about 87% found once. The germline V and J ends were trimmed by 1 base and 2 bases, with 6 bases remaining between them. CDR3 length: 13 residues. Germline-derived CDR1 and CDR2 are SGHDT and YYEEEE. The sequenced sample was peripheral blood, obtained on day 0 of AZD1222 vaccination. The receptor comes from an adult in good health. The gene calls are TRBV5-6 and TRBJ1-2, with D perhaps matching TRBD1 (6 bases). The CDR3 is CASSLRGNYGYTF. The CDR3 DNA is TGTGCCAGCAGCTTGAGGGGGAACTATGGCTACACCTTC.